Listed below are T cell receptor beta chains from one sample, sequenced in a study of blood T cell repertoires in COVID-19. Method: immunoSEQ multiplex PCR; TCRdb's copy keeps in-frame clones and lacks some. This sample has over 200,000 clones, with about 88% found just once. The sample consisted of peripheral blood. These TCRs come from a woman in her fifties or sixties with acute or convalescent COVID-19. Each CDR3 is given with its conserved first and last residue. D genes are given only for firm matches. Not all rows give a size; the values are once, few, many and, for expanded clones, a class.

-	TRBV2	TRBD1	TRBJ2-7	TGTGCCAGCATCCGATTGGGGACAGACGAGCAGTACTTC	CASIRLGTDEQYF
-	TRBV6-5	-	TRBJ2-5	TGTGCCAGCTCTAATTCTATAGAGACCCAGTACTTC	CASSNSIETQYF
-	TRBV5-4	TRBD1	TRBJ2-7	TGTGCCAGCAGCCCGTCCCGGGACAGGGGCCTAGGCACCTACGAGCAGTACTTC	CASSPSRDRGLGTYEQYF
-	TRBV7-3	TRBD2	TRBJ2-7	TGTGCCAGCAGCCCTACTAGCGGGGGGTTTCAGCAGTACTTC	CASSPTSGGFQQYF
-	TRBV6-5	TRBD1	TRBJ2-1	TGTGCCAGCAGGTTGGACAGGTCTTCCTACAATGAGCAGTTCTTC	CASRLDRSSYNEQFF
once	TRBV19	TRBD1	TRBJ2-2	TGTGCCAGTAGTTCCGGGACAGGGAACACCGGGGAGCTGTTTTTT	CASSSGTGNTGELFF
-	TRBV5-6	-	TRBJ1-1	TGTGCCAGCAGCTTGATGGGAGTGAACACTGAAGCTTTCTTT	CASSLMGVNTEAFF
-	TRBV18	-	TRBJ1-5	TGTGCCAGCTCACCCGACATGTATAGCAATCAGCCCCAGCATTTT	CASSPDMYSNQPQHF
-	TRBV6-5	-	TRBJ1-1	TGTGCCAGCGGAGGGAGCTTCCCTATGAACACTGAAGCTTTCTTT	CASGGSFPMNTEAFF
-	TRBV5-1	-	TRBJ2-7	TGCGCCAGCAGCTTGACAGCCTACGAGCAGTACTTC	CASSLTAYEQYF
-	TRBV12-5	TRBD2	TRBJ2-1	TGTGCTAGTGGTTTGTTGCCGGGACTAGCGGGAGTCCCTTCCTACAATGAGCAGTTCTTC	CASGLLPGLAGVPSYNEQFF
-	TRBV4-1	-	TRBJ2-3	TGCGCCAGCAGCCAAGCCGGGGACTTCCTAGGCCGCTCGGATACGCAGTATTTT	CASSQAGDFLGRSDTQYF
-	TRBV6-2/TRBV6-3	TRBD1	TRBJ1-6	TGTGCCAGCAGTTACTCGGGACAGGGGTATTCACCCCTCCACTTT	CASSYSGQGYSPLHF
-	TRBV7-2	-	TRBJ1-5	TGTGCCAGCAGCTTAGCCGACAGAAAGAATCAGCCCCAGCATTTT	CASSLADRKNQPQHF
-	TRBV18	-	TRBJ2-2	TGTGCCAGCTCAATGGGCTCGTCGAACACCGGGGAGCTGTTTTTT	CASSMGSSNTGELFF
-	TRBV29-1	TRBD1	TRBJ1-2	TGCAGCGTTCGTTACGCGGACAGGGAGGTTAACTATGGCTACACCTTC	CSVRYADREVNYGYTF
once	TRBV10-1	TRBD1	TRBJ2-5	TGCGCCAGCAGTGAGTCTGGGACAGGCTTCCAAGAGACCCAGTACTTC	CASSESGTGFQETQYF
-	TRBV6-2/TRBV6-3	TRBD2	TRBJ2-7	TGTGCCAGCAGTCAGATTCGGACTAGCGGGAGCTCCTACGAGCAGTACTTC	CASSQIRTSGSSYEQYF
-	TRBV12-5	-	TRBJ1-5	TGTGCTAGTGGTTTGGTAATCGGGGAGAGCGGTCAGCCCCAGCATTTT	CASGLVIGESGQPQHF
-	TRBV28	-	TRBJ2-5	TGTGCCAGCAGTTCCCCCGGAGGAGAGACCCAGTACTTC	CASSSPGGETQYF
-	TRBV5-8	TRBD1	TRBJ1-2	TGTGCCAGCAGCCGGGACAGGGGGCTCTATGGCTACACCTTC	CASSRDRGLYGYTF
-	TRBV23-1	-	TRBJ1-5	TGCGCCAGCAGTCGCGGGGGGAGTAGTTATCAGCCCCAGCATTTT	CASSRGGSSYQPQHF
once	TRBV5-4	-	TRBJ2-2	TGTGCCAGCAGCTTGGTTCGGAACACCGGGGAGCTGTTTTTT	CASSLVRNTGELFF
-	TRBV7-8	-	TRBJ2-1	TGTGCCAGCAGAAACCCTACTACGAGCTCCTACAATGAGCAGTTCTTC	CASRNPTTSSYNEQFF
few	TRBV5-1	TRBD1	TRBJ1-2	TGCGCCAGCAGCTTGGGGGACAGGGGTCCACTCAACTATGGCTACACCTTC	CASSLGDRGPLNYGYTF
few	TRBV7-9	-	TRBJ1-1	TGTGCCAGCAGCCCAGGGGCAGGGATTGAAGCTTTCTTT	CASSPGAGIEAFF
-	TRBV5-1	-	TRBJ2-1	TGCGCCAGCAACTACAAAATCACTAGTGCAAATGAGCAGTTCTTC	CASNYKITSANEQFF
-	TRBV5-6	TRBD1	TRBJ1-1	TGTGCCAGCAGCTCGCGGGACAGGGTCCTCGAGGCTTTCTTT	CASSSRDRVLEAFF
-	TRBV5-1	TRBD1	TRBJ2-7	TGCGCCAGCAGCAGGACAGGTGTGGGCTACGAGCAGTACTTC	CASSRTGVGYEQYF
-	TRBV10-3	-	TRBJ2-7	TGTGCCATCGGCGAGAGGTACGAGCAGTACTTC	CAIGERYEQYF
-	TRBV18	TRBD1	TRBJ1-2	TGTGCCAGCTCACCGTCTGGACAGGGTATCGCCTTC	CASSPSGQGIAF
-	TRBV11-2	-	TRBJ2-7	TGTGCCAGCAGCTTTAGCGTTAGCTCCTACGAGCAGTACTTC	CASSFSVSSYEQYF
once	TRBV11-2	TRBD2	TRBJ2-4	TGTGCCAGCAGCCCTCCGGGACTAGCGGGAGGGCCCTCGGAGTACTTC	CASSPPGLAGGPSEYF
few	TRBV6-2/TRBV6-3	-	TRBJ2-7	TGTGCCAGCAGTTTGGCGAGCGGTGGCTACGAGCAGTACTTC	CASSLASGGYEQYF
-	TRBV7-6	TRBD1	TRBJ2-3	TGTGCCAGCAGCTCGACAGGGGGCCAAGATACGCAGTATTTT	CASSSTGGQDTQYF
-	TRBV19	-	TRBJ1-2	TGTGCCAGTAGTATAGTCTCCTATGGTAGCCTTGACTATGGCTACACCTTC	CASSIVSYGSLDYGYTF
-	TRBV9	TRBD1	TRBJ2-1	TGTGCCAGCAGCGTATCCTCCGGGACAGGGGCGAGTGAGCAGTTCTTC	CASSVSSGTGASEQFF
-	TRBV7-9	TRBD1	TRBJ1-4	TGTGCCAGCAGCCTTAGACAGGGGTGGACTAATGAAAAACTGTTTTTT	CASSLRQGWTNEKLFF
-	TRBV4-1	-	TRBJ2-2	TGCGCCAGCAGCCAAGTTAAAGGGGGACCGACCACCGGGGAGCTGTTTTTT	CASSQVKGGPTTGELFF
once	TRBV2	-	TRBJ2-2	TGTGCCAGCAGTTTAGACTCCGGGGAGCTGTTTTTT	CASSLDSGELFF
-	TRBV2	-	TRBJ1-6	TGTGCCAGCAGGGTCAGGGACACCTATAATTCACCCCTCCACTTT	CASRVRDTYNSPLHF
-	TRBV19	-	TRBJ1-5	TGTGCCAGTAGCGATAGAGAGGGAAGGGTTCAGCCCCAGCATTTT	CASSDREGRVQPQHF
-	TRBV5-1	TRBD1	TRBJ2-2	TGCGCCAGCAGCCCTAGGACAGGGGGAGGAACCGGGGAGCTGTTTTTT	CASSPRTGGGTGELFF
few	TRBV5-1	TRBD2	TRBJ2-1	TGCGCCAGCAGCTTGGGACTAGCGGGAGGGGGAGTGGATGAGCAGTTCTTC	CASSLGLAGGGVDEQFF
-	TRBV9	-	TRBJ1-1	TGTGCCAGCAGCGTAGCGGGCAGGGGAAGACCTTCGAACACTGAAGCTTTCTTT	CASSVAGRGRPSNTEAFF
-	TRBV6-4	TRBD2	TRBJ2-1	TGTGCCAGCAGTTGGACTAGCGGGAGCTCCTACAATGAGCAGTTCTTC	CASSWTSGSSYNEQFF
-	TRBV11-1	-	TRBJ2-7	TGTGCCAGCAGCTTGAGACAGGGAGGCTACGAGCAGTACTTC	CASSLRQGGYEQYF
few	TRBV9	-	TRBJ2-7	TGTGCCAGCACCACTCCGGGACAAGTTAGAAACGAGCAGTACTTC	CASTTPGQVRNEQYF
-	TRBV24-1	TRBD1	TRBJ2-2	TGTGCCACCAGTGATCAGACAGGGGGCAGGAACACCGGGGAGCTGTTTTTT	CATSDQTGGRNTGELFF
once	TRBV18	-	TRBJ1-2	TGTGCCAGCTCACCATCCCCAGACGGGGGGTATGGCTACACCTTC	CASSPSPDGGYGYTF
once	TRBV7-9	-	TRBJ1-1	TGTGCCAGCAGCTTAGCGAACAGGGCCACTGAAGCTTTCTTT	CASSLANRATEAFF
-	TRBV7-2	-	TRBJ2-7	TGTGCCAGCAGCTTAGGTTCGATGGTCCGCAGACAGTACTTC	CASSLGSMVRRQYF
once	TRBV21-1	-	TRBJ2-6	TGTGCCAGCAGCAAAGGTGGTGCGACACCTGGGGCCAACGTCCTGACTTTC	CASSKGGATPGANVLTF
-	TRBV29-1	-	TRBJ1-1	TGCAGCGTTGGCGCCCTGGGGGACGGGGGACTAGCTTTCTTT	CSVGALGDGGLAFF
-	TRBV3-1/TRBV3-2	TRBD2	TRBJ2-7	TGTGCCAGCAGCCAATTTTGGGGGGGGACTAGCAAGGCGACCTACGAGCAGTACTTC	CASSQFWGGTSKATYEQYF